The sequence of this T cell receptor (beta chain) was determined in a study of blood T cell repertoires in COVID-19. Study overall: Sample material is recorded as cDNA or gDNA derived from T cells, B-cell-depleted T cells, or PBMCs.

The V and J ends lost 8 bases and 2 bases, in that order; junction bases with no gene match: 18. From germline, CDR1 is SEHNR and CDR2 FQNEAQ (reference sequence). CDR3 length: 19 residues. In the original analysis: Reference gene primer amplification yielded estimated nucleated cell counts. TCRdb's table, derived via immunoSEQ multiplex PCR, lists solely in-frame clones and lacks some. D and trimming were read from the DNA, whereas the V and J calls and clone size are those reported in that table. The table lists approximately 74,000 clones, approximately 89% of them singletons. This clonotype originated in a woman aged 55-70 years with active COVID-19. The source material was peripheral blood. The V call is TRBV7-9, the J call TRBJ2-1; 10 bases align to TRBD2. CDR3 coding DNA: TGTGCCAGCGCAGCGTCAATTGTGCGAGCGGGAGGGACCTACAATGAGCAGTTCTTC. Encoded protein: CASAASIVRAGGTYNEQFF.